The source of this T cell receptor beta chain is a study of OX40 agonist ivuxolimab in advanced cancers. Profiling relied on immunoSEQ multiplex PCR, and the TCRdb table lists in-frame clones only, not all of them. The profile covers roughly 76,000 clones, with about 90% appearing a single time and less than 10% taken by the ten largest. The starting material was CD4+ or CD8+ T cells sorted from blood, obtained in a trial of the OX40 agonist ivuxolimab. The TCR sequence derives from an adult with an advanced solid tumor such as melanoma, head and neck, liver or kidney cancer.

The CDR3 sequence: CSVDLAFGTEQYF. The CDR3 coding sequence is TGCAGCGTTGACCTAGCCTTCGGGACCGAGCAGTACTTC. The chain recombines TRBV29-1 with TRBJ2-7; TRBD1 or TRBD2 may be the D gene (5 bases each). CDR1 is SQVTM, CDR2 ANQGSEA, per germline. V lost 3 bases, J lost 6 bases, and 15 bases lay in between. This CDR3 comprises 13 residues.